This TCR beta chain emerged from a study of blood T cell repertoires in COVID-19. Turning to the study itself: The United States, Italy and Spain were the sources of the acute and convalescent COVID-19 samples. In each case, the material was cDNA or gDNA derived from T cells, B-cell-depleted T cells, or PBMCs.

Per the authors' pipeline: Quantification of nucleated cells was approximated via reference gene primer amplification. The method was immunoSEQ multiplex PCR; TCRdb's version includes in-frame clones alone and lacks a portion of them. V and J calls and clone size are those listed in that table; D and trimming were worked out from the DNA. The sample holds over 300,000 clones; 89% are singletons and the top ten take more than 1%. The CDR3 loop spans 14 amino acids. CDR1 and CDR2 from the germline V gene are MGHDK and SYGVNS. Trimming removed 5 bases from V and 4 bases from J; junction bases left unmatched: 8.

The receptor was isolated from a man aged 40-49 years with acute or convalescent COVID-19. The chain is built from TRBV25-1 and TRBJ2-7; TRBD2 agrees at 7 bases. Sequencing was carried out using peripheral blood. The CDR3 bases are TGTGCCAGCAGTAAAACCGGACTAGATTACGAGCAGTACTTC. Translation: CASSKTGLDYEQYF.